This T cell receptor (beta chain) was documented in a study of early T cells in non-severe SARS-CoV-2 infection. Across the whole study: The chains were unpaired, and the sequenced material was bulk RNA from unsorted whole blood. Broader study findings: There was a bias toward anti-spike CD8 responses in VDJdb matching, which missed private and CD4 specificities.

Researchers attached unique molecular identifiers to individual cDNA molecules. TCRdb redid the calling of the 5' RACE reads with MiXCR, one entry per CDR3 protein. Here the sample spans some 77,000 distinct CDR3 sequences, approximately 15% being singletons. Deletions cut 6 bases from V and 2 bases from J, with 20 bases between. Germline assignment: CDR1 DFQATT and CDR2 SNEGSKA (reference sequence). CDR3 length equals 15 residues. This clonotype showed up just a few times. The target antigen is unknown. Specimen: whole blood. This clonotype originated in an adult who was a healthcare worker with PCR-confirmed SARS-CoV-2 infection or an uninfected control (not recorded which). The J gene is TRBJ2-7, the V gene TRBV20-1; unclear D gene. Here the CDR3 reads CSADKGWGSAYEQYF. The CDR3 DNA follows: TGCAGTGCCGACAAAGGGTGGGGATCGGCCTACGAGCAGTACTTC.